The subject of this entry is one TCR beta chain. This may stem from a read error, because a much larger clone lies one nucleotide away. This sample is drawn from a study of blood T cells in healthy people across ages. This CDR3 is built from 15 residues. Germline lookup yields CDR1 LGHDT and CDR2 YNNKEL (reference sequence). The second PCR ran roughly 6 to 11 cycles with a sample-barcoded 5' primer and J-beta primers. TCRdb processed the 5' RACE reads anew with MiXCR; each CDR3 protein has one entry. The sample records just under 900,000 distinct CDR3 sequences, under 35% being singletons. The receptor's source is an elderly woman in good health. The V call is TRBV3-1, the J call TRBJ1-2; 7 nucleotides align to TRBD1. Sample: blood. CDR3 in amino acids: CASGQDGQAFGGYTF. CDR3 nucleotides: TGTGCCAGCGGCCAAGACGGACAGGCCTTTGGAGGCTACACCTTC.